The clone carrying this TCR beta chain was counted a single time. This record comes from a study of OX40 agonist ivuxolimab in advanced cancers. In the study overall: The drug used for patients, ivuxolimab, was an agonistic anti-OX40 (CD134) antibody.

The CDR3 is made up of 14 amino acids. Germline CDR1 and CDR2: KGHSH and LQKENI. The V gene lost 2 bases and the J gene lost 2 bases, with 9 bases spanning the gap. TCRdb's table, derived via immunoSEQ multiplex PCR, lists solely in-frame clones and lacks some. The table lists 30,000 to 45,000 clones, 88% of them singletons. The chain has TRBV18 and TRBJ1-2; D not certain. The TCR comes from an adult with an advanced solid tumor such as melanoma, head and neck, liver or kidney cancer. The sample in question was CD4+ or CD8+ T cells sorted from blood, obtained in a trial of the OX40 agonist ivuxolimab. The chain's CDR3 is CASSPDGVNYGYTF. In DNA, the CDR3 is TGTGCCAGCTCACCAGACGGGGTCAACTATGGCTACACCTTC.